These 27 T cell receptor beta chains were all obtained from the same sample, sequenced in a study of blood T cells in healthy people across ages (dated by TCRdb to the mid-2010s). Library construction relied on 5' RACE. The run used an Illumina HiSeq 2500. The second PCR ran for about 7 to 11 cycles and used a J-beta primer mix along with a sample-barcoded 5' primer. The public sequencing data were trimmed at Q25 with fastp and processed into clonotypes with MiXCR by TCRdb, which kept only in-frame beta chains. Every entry covers one CDR3 protein and lists the most common genes and DNA from its rows. The sample table contains 1,500,000 or so distinct CDR3 sequences; only one count was recorded for 59% of them. The top ten constitute 5.5% to 8% of the sample. The sample taken for sequencing was blood. The origin of the receptors is a man aged 18-30 years in good health.

The chain carries TRBV11-2 and TRBJ1-2; perhaps TRBD1 as D (5 bases). V was shortened by 1 base and J by 2 bases, with 11 bases between the two germline ends. The CDR3 totals 15 residues. Germline assignment: CDR1 SGHAT and CDR2 FQNNGV. The CDR3 sequence: CASSLGASGNYGYTF. CDR3 in DNA: TGTGCCAGCAGCTTAGGGGCTTCAGGGAACTATGGCTACACCTTC.

The chain is built from TRBV12-3 or TRBV12-4 and TRBJ2-2; the D gene could be TRBD1 or TRBD2 (6 bases each). This CDR3 region has 18 residues. Trimming took 5 bases from V and 0 from J, leaving 19 bases between them. The DNA of the CDR3 is TGTGCCAGCAGTCCTAAGGGAGGACAGCCATCGAACACCGGGGAGCTGTTTTTT. Its translation is CASSPKGGQPSNTGELFF.

This clonotype was observed a few times. This chain joins TRBV29-1 and TRBJ2-7, with 9 bases that match TRBD1. This CDR3 contains 12 residues. V lost 7 bases, J lost 5 bases, and 6 bases stayed unmatched. Germline lookup yields CDR1 SQVTM and CDR2 ANQGSEA. DNA for the CDR3: TGCAGCGCCGGGACAGGGTCGAACGAGCAGTACTTC. Amino acids: CSAGTGSNEQYF.

CDR3: CASSPGTGSHGYTF. In DNA form, the CDR3 reads TGTGCCAGCAGCCCAGGAACAGGGAGTCATGGCTACACCTTC. V is TRBV3-1 and J is TRBJ1-2; perhaps TRBD1 as D (6 bases). V dropped 4 bases and J dropped 6 bases, with 15 bases sitting between them. Germline V gene sequence: CDR1 LGHDT, CDR2 YNNKEL (reference sequence). This CDR3 contains 14 residues.

The chain employs TRBV7-9 and TRBJ2-1; tentative D call: TRBD2 (6 bases). The CDR3 is 15 residues long. CDR1 and CDR2 (germline): SEHNR, FQNEAQ (reference sequence). V lost 1 base to trimming and J lost 8 bases, with 15 bases between them. CDR3 sequence reads: CASSLVSGGSDEQFF. CDR3 DNA: TGTGCCAGCAGCTTAGTTTCTGGAGGGAGCGATGAGCAGTTCTTC.

The chain's CDR3 is CASSEALLGASYGYTF. Written as DNA, the CDR3 is TGTGCCAGCAGTGAAGCGCTTCTGGGTGCGAGCTATGGCTACACCTTC. V is TRBV2 and J is TRBJ1-2; D is ambiguous. The CDR3 has 16 amino acids. CDR1 is SNHLY, CDR2 FYNNEI, per germline. V lost 0 bases, J lost 4 bases, and 15 bases lay in between.

The chain has TRBV5-1 and TRBJ2-7; D possibly corresponds to TRBD2 (5 bases). TRBJ2-5 explains the end of the DNA better; the J call may be wrong. The CDR3 consists of 14 residues. Germline V gene data show CDR1 as SGHRS and CDR2 as YFSETQ. In nucleotides, the CDR3 is TGCGCCAGCAGCTTGTATGGAGGTGGAGAGACCCAGTACTTC. The encoded protein is CASSLYGGGETQYF.

This clonotype turned up a few times. The V gene is TRBV10-1, the J gene TRBJ2-5; D is uncertain. The CDR3 is 15 residues long. Per germline, CDR1 WNHNN and CDR2 SYGVQD (reference sequence). The V end lost 3 bases, the J end lost 4 bases, and 15 bases lay between the germline ends. CDR3 nucleotide sequence: TGCGCCAGCAGTGAAACAAGACTCGTCGGAGAGACCCAGTACTTC. It yields the protein CASSETRLVGETQYF.

The chain is built from TRBV3-1 and TRBJ2-1, with a possible D match to TRBD2 (5 bases). V shed 5 bases and J shed 7 bases, with 15 bases lying between them. The CDR3 consists of 14 residues. Germline V gene sequence: CDR1 LGHDT, CDR2 YNNKEL (reference sequence). The DNA of the CDR3 is TGTGCCAGCAGCACAACTAGAGGGTGGAATGAGCAGTTCTTC. Translated, it gives CASSTTRGWNEQFF.

V and J are TRBV4-3 and TRBJ2-5, with 8 bases aligning to TRBD1. The end of the DNA aligns better with TRBJ2-7, so the J call may be wrong. This CDR3 is built from 15 residues. Germline CDR1 and CDR2: LGHNA and YSLEER. The CDR3 spells CASSPRAGGVYEQYF. The CDR3 coding sequence is TGCGCCAGCAGCCCCCGGGCAGGGGGCGTGTACGAGCAGTACTTC.

The chain recombines TRBV6-1 with TRBJ1-2; possibly TRBD1 for D (5 bases). Per germline, CDR1 MNHNS and CDR2 SASEGT. The CDR3 consists of 15 residues. V lost 5 bases, J lost 4 bases, and 17 bases lay in between. CDR3: CASSPPGLEGYGYTF. In DNA form, the CDR3 reads TGTGCCAGCAGTCCCCCAGGGTTGGAGGGCTATGGCTACACCTTC.

The chain employs TRBV29-1 and TRBJ2-7; TRBD2 is a possible D gene (5 bases). CDR1 is SQVTM and CDR2 is ANQGSEA in the germline V gene. The CDR3 is made up of 13 amino acids. Trimming cost V 8 bases and J 3 bases, with 17 bases left between them. Here the CDR3 DNA reads TGCAGCCCTGTCTGGGAGCCCAACTACGAGCAGTACTTC. This encodes CSPVWEPNYEQYF.

V gene TRBV6-2 or TRBV6-3 combines with J gene TRBJ1-1, with no clear D. The CDR3 sequence is 17 residues long. V gave up 4 bases and J gave up 1 base, with 19 bases separating them. Germline assignment: CDR1 MNHEY and CDR2 SVGEGT. The CDR3 protein is CASSSVTVTEWNTEAFF. CDR3 DNA: TGTGCCAGCAGTTCGGTGACGGTCACCGAATGGAACACTGAAGCTTTCTTT.

The chain uses TRBV11-3 and TRBJ2-2; D uncertain. Between the trimmed V and J ends, which lost 3 bases and 0 bases, there was a span of 11 bases. The CDR3 extends over 16 amino acids. Looked up from germline, CDR1 is SGHNT and CDR2 is YENEEA. Here the CDR3 reads CASSFSRPPNTGELFF. The CDR3, as DNA: TGTGCCAGCAGCTTTAGCCGACCTCCGAACACCGGGGAGCTGTTTTTT.

This chain links TRBV4-1 with TRBJ1-2; D might be TRBD1 (6 bases). The CDR3 covers 17 residues. Germline CDR1 reads MGHRA; CDR2 reads YSYEKL. The germline V and J ends were trimmed by 4 bases and 4 bases, with 22 bases remaining between them. The CDR3 sequence: CASSLGGARQLRYGYTF. CDR3 sequence (DNA): TGCGCCAGCAGCCTTGGGGGCGCGAGACAGTTGCGCTATGGCTACACCTTC.

V gene TRBV11-2 combines with J gene TRBJ1-5; D remains ambiguous. Trimming took 4 bases from V and 3 from J, leaving 13 bases between them. Germline V gene lookup returns CDR1 SGHAT and CDR2 FQNNGV. The CDR3 is 15 residues long. The CDR3 DNA follows: TGTGCCAGCAGCTCCCCTGGGCGGAACAATCAGCCCCAGCATTTT. Its translation is CASSSPGRNNQPQHF.

In this sample, this clonotype turned up many times. The rearrangement links TRBV20-1 to TRBJ2-1, with 8 bases fitting TRBD2. This CDR3 region has 16 residues. The germline gives CDR1 DFQATT, CDR2 SNEGSKA (reference sequence). V shed 7 bases and J 6 bases; nucleotides not matched to a gene: 17. The CDR3 region is CSVPTHSGSGGNEQFF. The CDR3 DNA reads as TGCAGTGTCCCAACCCACAGCGGGAGCGGTGGCAATGAGCAGTTCTTC.

The chain is built from TRBV5-1 and TRBJ2-7; D is tentatively TRBD1 or TRBD2 (5 bases each). The germline gives CDR1 SGHRS, CDR2 YFSETQ. The germline V and J ends were trimmed by 3 bases and 3 bases, with 16 bases remaining between them. This CDR3 is built from 15 residues. The CDR3 is CASSSSLGDLYEQYF. CDR3 in DNA: TGCGCCAGCAGCTCGTCCCTGGGGGATCTCTACGAGCAGTACTTC.

The chain recombines TRBV5-1 with TRBJ1-2; TRBD1 aligns across 8 bases. Germline V gene lookup returns CDR1 SGHRS and CDR2 YFSETQ. V shed 4 bases and J 7 bases; nucleotides not matched to a gene: 9. This CDR3 has 14 residues. CDR3: CASSLETGAVGYTF. CDR3 bases: TGCGCCAGCAGCCTAGAGACAGGGGCGGTTGGCTACACCTTC. The full variable domain, its missing parts supplied by reference TRBV5-1 and TRBJ1-2, is KAGVTQTPRYLIKTRGQQVTLSCSPISGHRSVSWYQQTPGQGLQFLFEYFSETQRNKGNFPGRFSGRQFSNSRSEMNVSTLELGDSALYLCASSLETGAVGYTFGSGTRLTVV.

V usage is TRBV6-1 and J usage is TRBJ1-1, with D possibly matching TRBD1 (6 bases). V dropped 10 bases and J dropped 5 bases, with 17 bases sitting between them. CDR3 length equals 13 residues. Germline CDR1 and CDR2: MNHNS and SASEGT. The chain's CDR3 is CATGVQGYTEAFF. CDR3 bases: TGTGCCACCGGGGTACAGGGCTATACTGAAGCTTTCTTT.

The chain employs TRBV5-1 and TRBJ1-2, with 8 bases lining up with TRBD1. The ends lost 4 bases at V and 2 bases at J; junction bases unmatched: 7. The CDR3 is made up of 15 amino acids. Germline V gene lookup returns CDR1 SGHRS and CDR2 YFSETQ. CDR3 sequence reads: CASSTIQGGNYGYTF. DNA of the CDR3: TGCGCCAGCAGCACCATACAGGGGGGCAACTATGGCTACACCTTC.

This chain connects TRBV7-6 to TRBJ2-3, with D uncertain. Trimming removed 3 bases at V and 2 bases at J, with 6 bases between. Germline V gene lookup returns CDR1 SGHVS and CDR2 FNYEAQ. There are 13 residues in the CDR3. The DNA of the CDR3 is TGTGCCAGCAGCTTTTTCCTCACAGATACGCAGTATTTT. As protein: CASSFFLTDTQYF.

V and J are TRBV28 and TRBJ1-5, with D possibly being TRBD1 (5 bases). V lost 7 bases and J lost 1, with 8 bases in between. Germline assignment: CDR1 MDHEN and CDR2 SYDVKM. This CDR3 is 13 amino acids long. CDR3 DNA: TGTGCCAGCATGGGGGTAAGCAATCAGCCCCAGCATTTT. It translates to CASMGVSNQPQHF.

Worth noting for this clonotype: It is unclear where the CDR3 begins or ends on the DNA, so no DNA is shown, and the CDR3 is as TCRdb lists it. The chain employs TRBV20-1 and TRBJ1-2; the D segment call TRBD1 is taken from the table without a DNA check. The CDR3 comprises 12 residues, both ends counted. Germline assignment: CDR1 DFQATT and CDR2 SNEGSKA (reference sequence). The CDR3 region is CSATTVARGYTF.

This clonotype was observed once. The CDR3 DNA sequence: TGTGCCAGCAGCCAAGATGGGACTCCCCAAGAGACCCAGTACTTC. Protein sequence: CASSQDGTPQETQYF. This sequence joins TRBV3-1 and TRBJ2-5, with TRBD2 as a possible D gene (6 bases). Germline V CDR1 and CDR2: LGHDT, YNNKEL (reference sequence). This CDR3 contains 15 residues. V lost 0 bases and J lost 1, with 9 bases in between.

This clonotype was seen just once. The chain is built from TRBV4-1 and TRBJ1-2; TRBD1 aligns across 9 bases. The V gene's germline CDR1 is MGHRA and CDR2 YSYEKL. CDR3 length equals 17 residues. V gave up 1 base and J gave up 7 bases; unmatched junction bases: 13. CDR3 nucleotide sequence: TGCGCCAGCAGCCAAGGCATCAACAGGGGGCTTTTTGGTGGCTACACCTTC. It translates to CASSQGINRGLFGGYTF.

There are a few counts of this clonotype. V and J are TRBV10-3 and TRBJ1-1; TRBD1 aligns across 8 bases. This CDR3 is 16 amino acids long. CDR1 ENHRY and CDR2 SYGVKD come from the germline V gene. The V segment lost 10 bases and the J segment 1 base; nucleotides outside the gene matches: 14. DNA of the CDR3: TGTGCCACACTACCCGGACAGGGAGGGAGGAACACTGAAGCTTTCTTT. It specifies CATLPGQGGRNTEAFF.